This T cell receptor (beta chain) is from a study of T cell clonality in common variable immunodeficiency. CDR1 and CDR2 from the germline V gene are GTSNPN and SVGIG (reference sequence). The CDR3 has 16 amino acids. Generated by immunoSEQ multiplex PCR, the TCRdb table keeps only in-frame clones and is missing some. This repertoire holds about 31,000 clones, and none appear only once. This clone has just a few counts. One junction end disagrees with the germline gene, perhaps due to a read error. The CDR3 end falls 3 residues outside the read, so it is completed with the germline J gene. Sequenced input: peripheral blood mononuclear cells. The receptor was derived from a person aged 18 to 75 in good health. The chain is built from TRBV30 and TRBJ2-3; 10 nucleotides line up with TRBD2. The CDR3 here is CARSALGSGRSDTQYF. The part of the CDR3 DNA that was read is TGTGCCCGGAGTGCACTAGGTAGCGGGAGGTCAGATACG.